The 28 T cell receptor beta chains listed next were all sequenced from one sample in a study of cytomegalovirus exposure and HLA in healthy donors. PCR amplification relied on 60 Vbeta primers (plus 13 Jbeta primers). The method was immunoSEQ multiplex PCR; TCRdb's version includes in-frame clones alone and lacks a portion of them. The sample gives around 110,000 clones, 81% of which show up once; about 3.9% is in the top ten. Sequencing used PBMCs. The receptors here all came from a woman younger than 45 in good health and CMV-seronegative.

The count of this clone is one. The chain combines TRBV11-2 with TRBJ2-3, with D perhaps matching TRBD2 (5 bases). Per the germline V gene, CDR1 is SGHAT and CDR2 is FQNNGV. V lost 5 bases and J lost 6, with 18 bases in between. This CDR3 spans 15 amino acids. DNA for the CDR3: TGTGCCAGCAGCACAATAGCGCCTCAAGCGGATACGCAGTATTTT. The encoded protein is CASSTIAPQADTQYF.

The CDR3 coding sequence is TGTGCCAGCAGTTACTTTCTAGCGGATAACTACAATGAGCAGTTCTTC. Encoded protein: CASSYFLADNYNEQFF. The J gene is TRBJ2-1, the V gene TRBV6-5, with 7 bases fitting TRBD2. There are 16 residues in the CDR3. Germline CDR1 and CDR2: MNHEY and SVGAGI. Trimming removed 1 base from V and 3 bases from J; junction bases left unmatched: 6.

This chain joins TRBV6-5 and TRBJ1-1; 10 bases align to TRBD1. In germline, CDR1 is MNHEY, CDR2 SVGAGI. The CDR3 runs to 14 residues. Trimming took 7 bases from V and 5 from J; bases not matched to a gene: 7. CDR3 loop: CASTFGQGVTEAFF. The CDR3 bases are TGTGCCAGCACCTTCGGACAGGGGGTAACTGAAGCTTTCTTT.

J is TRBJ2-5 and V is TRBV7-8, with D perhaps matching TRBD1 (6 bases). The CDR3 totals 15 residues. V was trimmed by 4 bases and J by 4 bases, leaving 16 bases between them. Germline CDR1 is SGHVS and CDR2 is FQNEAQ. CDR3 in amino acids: CASSSLRGTRETQYF. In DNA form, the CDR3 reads TGTGCCAGCAGCTCCCTCAGGGGTACAAGAGAGACCCAGTACTTC. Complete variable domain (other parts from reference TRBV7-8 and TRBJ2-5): GAGVSQSPRYKVAKRGQDVALRCDPISGHVSLFWYQQALGQGPEFLTYFQNEAQLDKSGLPSDRFFAERPEGSVSTLKIQRTQQEDSAVYLCASSSLRGTRETQYFGPGTRLLVL.

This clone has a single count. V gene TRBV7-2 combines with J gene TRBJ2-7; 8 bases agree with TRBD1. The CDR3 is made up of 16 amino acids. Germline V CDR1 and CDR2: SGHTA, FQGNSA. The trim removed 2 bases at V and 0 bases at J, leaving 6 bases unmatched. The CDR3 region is CASSLLGTGASYEQYF. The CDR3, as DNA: TGTGCCAGCAGCTTATTGGGGACAGGAGCCTCCTACGAGCAGTACTTC.

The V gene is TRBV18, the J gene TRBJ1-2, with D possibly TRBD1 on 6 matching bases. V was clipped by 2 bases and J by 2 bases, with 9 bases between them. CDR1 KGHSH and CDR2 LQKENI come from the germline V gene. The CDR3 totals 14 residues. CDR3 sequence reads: CASSPETGNYGYTF. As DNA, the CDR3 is TGTGCCAGCTCACCAGAAACAGGGAACTATGGCTACACCTTC.

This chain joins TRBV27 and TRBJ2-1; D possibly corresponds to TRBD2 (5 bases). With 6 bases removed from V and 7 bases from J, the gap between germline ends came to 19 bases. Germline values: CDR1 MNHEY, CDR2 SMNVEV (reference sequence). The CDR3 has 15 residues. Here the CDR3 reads CASSRRGSNKNEQFF. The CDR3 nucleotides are TGTGCCAGCAGCCGCCGGGGTAGTAATAAGAATGAGCAGTTCTTC.

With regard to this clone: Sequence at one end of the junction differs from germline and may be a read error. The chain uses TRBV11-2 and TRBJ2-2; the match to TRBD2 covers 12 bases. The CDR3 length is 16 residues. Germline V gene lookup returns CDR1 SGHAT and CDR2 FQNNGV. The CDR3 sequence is CASSRLAGANTEELFF. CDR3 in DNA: TGTGCCAGCAGCCGACTAGCGGGAGCGAACACCGAGGAGCTGTTTTTT.

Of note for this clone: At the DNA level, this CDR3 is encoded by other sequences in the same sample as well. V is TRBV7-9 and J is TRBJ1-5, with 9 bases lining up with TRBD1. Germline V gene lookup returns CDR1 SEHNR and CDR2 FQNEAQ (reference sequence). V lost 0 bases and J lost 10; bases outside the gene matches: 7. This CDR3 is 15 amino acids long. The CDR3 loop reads CASSLAGQGWEPQHF. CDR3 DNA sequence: TGTGCCAGCAGCTTAGCGGGACAGGGTTGGGAACCCCAGCATTTT. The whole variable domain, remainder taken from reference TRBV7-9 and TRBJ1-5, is DTGVSQNPRHKITKRGQNVTFRCDPISEHNRLYWYRQTLGQGPEFLTYFQNEAQLEKSRLLSDRFSAERPKGSFSTLEIQRTEQGDSAMYLCASSLAGQGWEPQHFGDGTRLSIL.

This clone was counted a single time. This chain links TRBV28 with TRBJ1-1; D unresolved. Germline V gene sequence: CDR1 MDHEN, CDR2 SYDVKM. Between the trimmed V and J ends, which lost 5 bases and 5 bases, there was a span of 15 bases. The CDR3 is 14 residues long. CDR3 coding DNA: TGTGCCAGCAGTCCCACCGAAGGCGGAACTGAAGCTTTCTTT. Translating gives CASSPTEGGTEAFF.

Here the CDR3 reads CASSQRTSGSRKTQYF. The CDR3 bases are TGTGCCAGCAGCCAACGGACTAGCGGGAGTCGGAAGACGCAGTATTTT. This rearrangement joins TRBV2 to TRBJ2-3; 13 nucleotides line up with TRBD2. CDR1 is SNHLY and CDR2 is FYNNEI in the germline V gene. This CDR3 is 16 amino acids long. Trimming at V came to 6 bases and at J to 9 bases, leaving 12 bases not matched to a gene.

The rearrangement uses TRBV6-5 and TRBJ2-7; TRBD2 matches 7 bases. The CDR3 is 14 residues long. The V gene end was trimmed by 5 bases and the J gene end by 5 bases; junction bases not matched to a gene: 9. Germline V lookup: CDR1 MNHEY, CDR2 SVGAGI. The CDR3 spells CASSEWGLQDEQYF. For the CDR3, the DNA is TGTGCCAGCAGTGAATGGGGACTACAAGACGAGCAGTACTTC.

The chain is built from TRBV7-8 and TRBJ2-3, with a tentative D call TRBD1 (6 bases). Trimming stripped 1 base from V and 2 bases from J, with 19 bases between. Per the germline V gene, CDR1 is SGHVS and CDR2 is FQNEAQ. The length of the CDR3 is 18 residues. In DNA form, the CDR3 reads TGTGCCAGCAGCTTAGGGGGGACATTACGAGCGATCACAGATACGCAGTATTTT. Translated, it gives CASSLGGTLRAITDTQYF.

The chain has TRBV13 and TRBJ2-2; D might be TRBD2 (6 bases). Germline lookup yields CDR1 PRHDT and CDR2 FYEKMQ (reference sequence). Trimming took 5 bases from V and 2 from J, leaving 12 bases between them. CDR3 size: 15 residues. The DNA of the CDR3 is TGTGCCAGCAGCGGCCGGGGAGGTAACACCGGGGAGCTGTTTTTT. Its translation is CASSGRGGNTGELFF.

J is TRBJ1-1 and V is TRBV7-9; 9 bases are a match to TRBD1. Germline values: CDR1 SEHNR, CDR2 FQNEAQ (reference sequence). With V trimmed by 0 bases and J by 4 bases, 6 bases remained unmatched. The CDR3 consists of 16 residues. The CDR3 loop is CASSLATGGIVTEAFF. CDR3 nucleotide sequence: TGTGCCAGCAGCTTAGCGACAGGGGGGATCGTCACTGAAGCTTTCTTT. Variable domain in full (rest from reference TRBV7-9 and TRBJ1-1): DTGVSQNPRHKITKRGQNVTFRCDPISEHNRLYWYRQTLGQGPEFLTYFQNEAQLEKSRLLSDRFSAERPKGSFSTLEIQRTEQGDSAMYLCASSLATGGIVTEAFFGQGTRLTVV.

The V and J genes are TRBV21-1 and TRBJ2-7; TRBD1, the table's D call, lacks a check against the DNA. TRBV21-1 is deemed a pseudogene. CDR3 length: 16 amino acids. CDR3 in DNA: TGTGCCAGCAGCAATGGCTTCCGGGACATCTCCTACGAGCAGTACTTC. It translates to CASSNGFRDISYEQYF.

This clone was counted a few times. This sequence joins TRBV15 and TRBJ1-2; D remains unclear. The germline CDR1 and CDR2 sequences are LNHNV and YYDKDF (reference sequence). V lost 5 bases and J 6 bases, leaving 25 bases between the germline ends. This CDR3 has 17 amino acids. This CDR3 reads CATSADEGEFVQHGYTF. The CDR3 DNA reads TGTGCCACCAGCGCTGATGAGGGCGAATTCGTACAGCATGGCTACACCTTC. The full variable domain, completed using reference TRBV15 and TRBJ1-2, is DAMVIQNPRYQVTQFGKPVTLSCSQTLNHNVMYWYQQKSSQAPKLLFHYYDKDFNNEADTPDNFQSRRPNTSFCFLDIRSPGLGDTAMYLCATSADEGEFVQHGYTFGSGTRLTVV.

The CDR3: CASIHSGTSYEQYF. In nucleotides, the CDR3 is TGTGCCAGCATCCATAGCGGGACCTCCTACGAGCAGTACTTC. The chain couples TRBV28 to TRBJ2-7; 8 nucleotides match TRBD2. V shed 7 bases, J shed 0 bases, and the junction held 5 bases outside the gene matches. The CDR3 contains 14 residues. Germline values: CDR1 MDHEN, CDR2 SYDVKM.

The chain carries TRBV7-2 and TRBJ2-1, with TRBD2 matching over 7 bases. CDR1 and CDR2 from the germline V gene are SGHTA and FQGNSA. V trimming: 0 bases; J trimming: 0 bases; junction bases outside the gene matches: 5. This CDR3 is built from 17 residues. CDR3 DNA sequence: TGTGCCAGCAGCTTAGCGCCTCGCGGGAGCTCCTACAATGAGCAGTTCTTC. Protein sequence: CASSLAPRGSSYNEQFF.

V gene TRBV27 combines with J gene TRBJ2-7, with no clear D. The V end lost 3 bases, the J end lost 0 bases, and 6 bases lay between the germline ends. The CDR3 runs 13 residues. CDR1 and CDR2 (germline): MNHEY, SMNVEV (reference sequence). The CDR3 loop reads CASSFGASYEQYF. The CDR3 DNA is TGTGCCAGCAGTTTCGGTGCCTCCTACGAGCAGTACTTC.

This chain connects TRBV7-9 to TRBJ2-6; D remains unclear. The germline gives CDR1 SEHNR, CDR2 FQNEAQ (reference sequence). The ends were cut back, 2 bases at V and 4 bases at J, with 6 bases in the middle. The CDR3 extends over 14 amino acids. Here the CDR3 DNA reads TGTGCCAGCAGCTTACTCGGGGGGGCCAACGTCCTGACTTTC. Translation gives CASSLLGGANVLTF.

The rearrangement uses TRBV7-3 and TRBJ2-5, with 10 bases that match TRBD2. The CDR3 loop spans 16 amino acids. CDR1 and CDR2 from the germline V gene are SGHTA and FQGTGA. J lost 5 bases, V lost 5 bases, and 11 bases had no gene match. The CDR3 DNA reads TGTGCCAGCAGCAAAGGGGCTAGCGGGAGCGGGGAGACCCAGTACTTC. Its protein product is CASSKGASGSGETQYF. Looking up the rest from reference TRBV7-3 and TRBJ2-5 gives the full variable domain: GAGVSQTPSNKVTEKGKYVELRCDPISGHTALYWYRQSLGQGPEFLIYFQGTGAADDSGLPNDRFFAVRPEGSVSTLKIQRTERGDSAVYLCASSKGASGSGETQYFGPGTRLLVL.

Here the CDR3 reads CASSHSGLDLQPQHF. CDR3 DNA sequence: TGTGCCAGCAGTCATTCAGGACTTGATTTGCAGCCCCAGCATTTT. The V call is TRBV25-1, the J call TRBJ1-5; D is undetermined. The V end was cut by 5 bases, the J end by 7 bases, with 18 bases between. The CDR3 has 15 residues. From germline, CDR1 is MGHDK and CDR2 SYGVNS.

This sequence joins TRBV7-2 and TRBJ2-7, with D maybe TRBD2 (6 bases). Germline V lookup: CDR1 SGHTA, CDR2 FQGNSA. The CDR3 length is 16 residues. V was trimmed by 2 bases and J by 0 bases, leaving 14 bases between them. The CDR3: CASSLSSGYFSYEQYF. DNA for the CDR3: TGTGCCAGCAGCTTAAGTAGCGGATACTTCTCCTACGAGCAGTACTTC.

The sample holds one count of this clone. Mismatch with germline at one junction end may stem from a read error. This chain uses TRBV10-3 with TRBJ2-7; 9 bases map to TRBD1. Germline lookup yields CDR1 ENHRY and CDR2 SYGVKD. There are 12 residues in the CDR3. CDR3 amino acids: CAIRATGGERYF. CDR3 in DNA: TGTGCCATCAGGGCTACAGGGGGCGAGCGGTACTTC.

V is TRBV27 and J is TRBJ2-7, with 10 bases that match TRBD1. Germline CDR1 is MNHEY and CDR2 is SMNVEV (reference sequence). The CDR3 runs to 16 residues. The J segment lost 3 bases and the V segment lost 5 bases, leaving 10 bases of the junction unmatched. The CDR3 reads CASSLFPRDRGYEQYF. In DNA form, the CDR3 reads TGTGCCAGCAGTCTCTTTCCCCGGGACAGGGGCTACGAGCAGTACTTC.

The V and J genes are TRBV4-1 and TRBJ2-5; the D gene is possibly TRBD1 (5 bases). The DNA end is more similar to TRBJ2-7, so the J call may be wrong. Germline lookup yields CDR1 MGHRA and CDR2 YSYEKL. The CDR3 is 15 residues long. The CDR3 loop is CASSQEARTTSEQYF. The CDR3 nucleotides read TGCGCCAGCAGCCAAGAGGCCAGGACAACGAGCGAGCAGTACTTC.

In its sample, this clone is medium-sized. The CDR3 DNA reads as TGTGCCAGCAGCCTAAACAGGGGGGGCACAGATACGCAGTATTTT. Its protein is CASSLNRGGTDTQYF. The chain recombines TRBV7-8 with TRBJ2-3; 8 bases match TRBD1. The germline CDR1 and CDR2 sequences are SGHVS and FQNEAQ. CDR3 length: 15 amino acids. J gave up 1 base and V 5 bases, and 5 bases lay outside the gene matches.